The rows below give T cell receptor beta chains drawn from one sample of a study of shared clonotypes between healthy human individuals. TCRdb's copy holds only in-frame clones and misses some; the assay was immunoSEQ multiplex PCR. The sample records a few hundred thousand clones, around 79% being singletons. Sequenced material: memory CD4+ T cells sorted from blood. The receptors come from a man aged 25-40 years in good health. Each CDR3 is given with its conserved first and last residue. The D gene is left open where the match is weak. Size is stated for part of the rows, as once, few or many counts, or as a class when the clone is expanded.

abundance	d_gene	len	j_gene	v_gene	CDR3nt	CDR3aa
.	.	14	TRBJ2-2	TRBV7-7	TGTGCTAGCAGCCCCAACGGGAACACCGGGGAGCTGTTTTTT	CASSPNGNTGELFF
.	.	13	TRBJ2-5	TRBV19	TGTGCCAGCAGCCGTGAATGGCTATGGACCCAGTACTTC	CASSREWLWTQYF
.	TRBD2	16	TRBJ2-1	TRBV5-4	TGTGCCAGCAGCTTAGGTGGGCTAGCGGGAGACAATGAGCAGTTCTTC	CASSLGGLAGDNEQFF
once	TRBD2	14	TRBJ2-5	TRBV28	TGTGCCCTAGGGCGGGCGGGAGTTGGAGAGACCCAGTACTTC	CALGRAGVGETQYF
.	TRBD2	14	TRBJ2-4	TRBV29-1	TGCAGCGTTGGCGGGAGGGCCTCCAAAAACATTCAGTACTTC	CSVGGRASKNIQYF
.	.	14	TRBJ1-3	TRBV4-3	TGCGCCAGAAAAGGGGTTAACTCTGGAAACACCATATATTTT	CARKGVNSGNTIYF
.	.	12	TRBJ2-7	TRBV5-6	TGTGCCAGCAGCCGACAGGACCTCGAGCAGTACTTC	CASSRQDLEQYF
.	.	13	TRBJ2-7	TRBV6-5	TGTGCCACCGGAGGACCGCAGTTTTACGAGCAGTACTTC	CATGGPQFYEQYF
.	.	13	TRBJ2-7	TRBV2	TGTGCCAGCTCCGTGGGCAGAAACTACGAGCAGTACTTC	CASSVGRNYEQYF
.	.	13	TRBJ1-5	TRBV27	TGTGCCAGCAGTTTAAGAAGGAATCAGCCCCAGCATTTT	CASSLRRNQPQHF
.	.	15	TRBJ2-7	TRBV30	TGTGCCTGGAGTATTACAGGACGCTTTTCCTACGAGCAGTACTTC	CAWSITGRFSYEQYF
.	.	15	TRBJ2-7	TRBV7-8	TGTGCCAGCAGCCCTTTACAAGGGAGTACCTACGAGCAGTACTTC	CASSPLQGSTYEQYF
.	.	13	TRBJ1-1	TRBV7-9	TGTGCCAGCAGCTTGGACAGCTTGACTGAAGCTTTCTTT	CASSLDSLTEAFF
.	TRBD1	14	TRBJ2-5	TRBV9	TGTGCCAGCAGCGTAGGACAGGGGCAAGGGACCCAGTACTTC	CASSVGQGQGTQYF
.	.	16	TRBJ2-1	TRBV4-2	TGTGCCAGCAGCCAAGAATGGGGGGCGTTTAGGAATGAGCAGTTCTTC	CASSQEWGAFRNEQFF
few	.	15	TRBJ2-7	TRBV5-4	TGTGCCAGCAGCTCACGGAAGGAGTTCTCCTACGAGCAGTACTTC	CASSSRKEFSYEQYF
.	.	12	TRBJ1-2	TRBV2	TGTGCCAGCAGCGTACAGGAATATGGCTACACCTTC	CASSVQEYGYTF
.	.	15	TRBJ2-6	TRBV11-2	TGTGCCAGCAGCTTACAGCCCCCTGGGGCCAACGTCCTGACTTTC	CASSLQPPGANVLTF
.	.	15	TRBJ2-7	TRBV5-1	TGCGCCAGCAGCTTGGTAGGGACGGGAAGGATCGAGCAGTACTTC	CASSLVGTGRIEQYF
.	.	13	TRBJ2-3	TRBV5-1	TGCGCCAGCAGCACCCCTTCCACAGATACGCAGTATTTT	CASSTPSTDTQYF
.	.	12	TRBJ1-1	TRBV7-2	TGTGCCAGCAGCTTGTCGAACACTGAAGCTTTCTTT	CASSLSNTEAFF
.	.	15	TRBJ2-2	TRBV6-1	TGTGCCAGCAGACCCAACCCCTCAGGGTTCGGGGAGCTGTTTTTT	CASRPNPSGFGELFF
once	.	16	TRBJ2-3	TRBV29-1	TGCAGCGTTGAAGAGGCTAGGAGGAGGCAACAGAATACGCAGTATTTT	CSVEEARRRQQNTQYF
.	.	12	TRBJ2-4	TRBV14	TGTGCCAGCAGCCAAGTGGTAAACATTCAGTACTTC	CASSQVVNIQYF
few	.	14	TRBJ2-7	TRBV5-1	TGCGCCAGCAGCCTGGACCCCGGGTTCGGGGAGCAGTACTTC	CASSLDPGFGEQYF
.	.	13	TRBJ2-1	TRBV2	TGTGCCAGCAATGTTTTGGGCGAAAATGAGCAGTTCTTC	CASNVLGENEQFF
.	.	14	TRBJ2-7	TRBV5-6	TGTGCCAGCATGGAGGGGGTAAGGTCCTACGAGCAGTACTTC	CASMEGVRSYEQYF
few	.	14	TRBJ2-7	TRBV7-3	TGTGCCAGCAGCCAAGGACCCAACACCTACGAGCAGTACTTC	CASSQGPNTYEQYF
.	.	16	TRBJ2-1	TRBV1	TGCACCAGCAGCCAAGTGGTAGCGGGAGAGTACAATGAGCAGTTCTTC	CTSSQVVAGEYNEQFF
few	.	10	TRBJ2-5	TRBV20-1	TGCAGTGCAGGGGTAGAGACCCAGTACTTC	CSAGVETQYF
.	.	15	TRBJ1-4	TRBV4-1	TGCGCCAGCAGCCAAGGCGACAGAATTAACCCGAAACTGTTTTTT	CASSQGDRINPKLFF
.	TRBD1	15	TRBJ2-5	TRBV11-2	TGTGCCAGCAGCTTAGACGGGACAGGCGTCGAGACCCAGTACTTC	CASSLDGTGVETQYF
.	TRBD1	14	TRBJ1-2	TRBV5-1	TGCGCCAGCAGCTTGGCCCAGGGGGCGAGTGGCTACACCTTC	CASSLAQGASGYTF
.	TRBD2	14	TRBJ2-1	TRBV5-1	TGCGCCAGCAGCGGACTAGCGGGACTTAATGAGCAGTTCTTC	CASSGLAGLNEQFF
.	TRBD2	14	TRBJ2-7	TRBV10-3	TGTGCCATCAGCGGACTAGCGGGTTCGGGCGAGCAGTACTTC	CAISGLAGSGEQYF
.	.	14	TRBJ2-7	TRBV10-3	TGTGCCACCAGAGGGGGACTGAAATTCTACGAGCAGTACTTC	CATRGGLKFYEQYF
.	.	15	TRBJ2-1	TRBV6-1	TGTGCCAGCAGTGAAGCGGGGAGCTCCTACAATGAGCAGTTCTTC	CASSEAGSSYNEQFF
.	.	13	TRBJ1-4	TRBV28	TGTGCCAGCAGTTTCCGGACTCTGGAGAAACTGTTTTTT	CASSFRTLEKLFF
once	TRBD1	17	TRBJ1-2	TRBV19	TGTGCCAGTAGTATCGCAGTTGGGACAGGGAATGTCTATGGCTACACCTTC	CASSIAVGTGNVYGYTF
.	.	14	TRBJ2-2	TRBV7-8	TGTGCCAGCAGCCTCAGCGGGAACACCGGGGAGCTGTTTTTT	CASSLSGNTGELFF
.	.	15	TRBJ2-7	TRBV27	TGTGCCAGCCGTACGCTGACAGGGAGGTCCTACGAGCAGTACTTC	CASRTLTGRSYEQYF
.	TRBD2	17	TRBJ2-7	TRBV7-2	TGTGCCAGCATCCTACACCCCGCGGGAGCGATCCCCTACGAGCAGTACTTC	CASILHPAGAIPYEQYF
once	.	14	TRBJ2-3	TRBV5-1	TGCGCCAGCAGCTCGCTAGTGAGCACAGATACGCAGTATTTT	CASSSLVSTDTQYF
.	TRBD2	13	TRBJ2-7	TRBV7-3	TGTGCCAGCAGCGAGCGGGAGGGTTACGAGCAGTACTTC	CASSEREGYEQYF
.	.	13	TRBJ2-7	TRBV10-1	TGCGCCAGCAGTCTCGGGACATCCTACGAGCAGTACTTC	CASSLGTSYEQYF
.	.	11	TRBJ1-1	TRBV20-1	TGCAGTGTAGACCGAGGGACTGAAGCTTTCTTT	CSVDRGTEAFF
.	TRBD1	15	TRBJ1-5	TRBV5-1	TGCGCCAGCAGCCGGACAGGGTCGGGCAATCAGCCCCAGCATTTT	CASSRTGSGNQPQHF
.	.	14	TRBJ1-1	TRBV27	TGTGCCAGCAGTTTATCAAAGATTAGCCCTGAAGCTTTCTTT	CASSLSKISPEAFF
.	.	14	TRBJ2-7	TRBV10-2	TGCGCCAGCAGTTCAGGGGACACATACTACGAGCAGTACTTC	CASSSGDTYYEQYF
.	.	13	TRBJ2-5	TRBV18	TGTGCCAGCTCGCCAGGGGTCCAAGAGACCCAGTACTTC	CASSPGVQETQYF
.	TRBD1	16	TRBJ1-4	TRBV6-5	TGTGCCAGCAGTTTACCGGGACAGGGGGGAAATGAAAAACTGTTTTTT	CASSLPGQGGNEKLFF
.	.	14	TRBJ1-1	TRBV29-1	TGCAGCGTCGCTCCACCGGGACAGAACACTGAAGCTTTCTTT	CSVAPPGQNTEAFF
many	.	11	TRBJ2-3	TRBV5-1	TGCGCCAGCAGCAACACAGATACGCAGTATTTT	CASSNTDTQYF
.	TRBD2	16	TRBJ2-3	TRBV5-4	TGTGCCAGCAGCTCGGGGACTAGCGGGAGGTCAGATACGCAGTATTTT	CASSSGTSGRSDTQYF
.	.	12	TRBJ1-4	TRBV7-9	TGTGCCAGCAATATACTGAATGAAAAACTGTTTTTT	CASNILNEKLFF
once	TRBD1	16	TRBJ2-4	TRBV6-6	TGTGCCAGCAGTTCGCCCGGTGATAGGGGGCAGGACATTCAGTACTTC	CASSSPGDRGQDIQYF
.	TRBD1	13	TRBJ2-7	TRBV29-1	TGCAGCGTTACCGGGACAGGCTACTACGAGCAGTACTTC	CSVTGTGYYEQYF
.	.	13	TRBJ2-1	TRBV29-1	TGCAGCGTTGTCCCGTTCCTATTAAATGAGCAGTTCTTC	CSVVPFLLNEQFF
.	.	14	TRBJ2-7	TRBV5-4	TGTGCCAGCAGCTTGTCTAGCGCGACCTACGAGCAGTACTTC	CASSLSSATYEQYF
.	.	14	TRBJ1-2	TRBV27	TGTGCCAGCAGCCCTGACCAAGCACGTTATGGCTACACCTTC	CASSPDQARYGYTF